This note documents a single T cell receptor beta chain sequence. Its antigen remains unknown. In the library, individual cDNA molecules carried attached unique molecular identifiers. One entry per CDR3 protein results from TCRdb running MiXCR on the 5' RACE reads. This table holds tens of thousands of distinct CDR3 sequences, around 12% found once. The germline gives CDR1 MDHEN, CDR2 SYDVKM. Trimming cost V 6 bases and J 1 base; bases outside gene matches: 7. The CDR3 has 16 amino acids. This entry comes from a study of early T cells in non-severe SARS-CoV-2 infection. Looking at the study overall: Chains were unpaired, as sequencing was done on bulk RNA from unsorted whole blood.

General study findings and limits: Reliance on VDJdb matching favored anti-spike CD8 responses; private and CD4 specificities were missed.

This receptor was identified in an adult who was a healthcare worker with PCR-confirmed SARS-CoV-2 infection or an uninfected control (not recorded which). Sequencing was performed on whole blood, taken at baseline. This chain links TRBV28 with TRBJ2-1; TRBD2 matches at 9 bases. This CDR3 is CASSTLSGRSYNEQFF. The CDR3 coding sequence is TGTGCCAGCAGCACCCTTAGCGGGAGATCCTACAATGAGCAGTTCTTC. Complete variable domain (other parts from reference TRBV28 and TRBJ2-1): DVKVTQSSRYLVKRTGEKVFLECVQDMDHENMFWYRQDPGLGLRLIYFSYDVKMKEKGDIPEGYSVSREKKERFSLILESASTNQTSMYLCASSTLSGRSYNEQFFGPGTRLTVL.